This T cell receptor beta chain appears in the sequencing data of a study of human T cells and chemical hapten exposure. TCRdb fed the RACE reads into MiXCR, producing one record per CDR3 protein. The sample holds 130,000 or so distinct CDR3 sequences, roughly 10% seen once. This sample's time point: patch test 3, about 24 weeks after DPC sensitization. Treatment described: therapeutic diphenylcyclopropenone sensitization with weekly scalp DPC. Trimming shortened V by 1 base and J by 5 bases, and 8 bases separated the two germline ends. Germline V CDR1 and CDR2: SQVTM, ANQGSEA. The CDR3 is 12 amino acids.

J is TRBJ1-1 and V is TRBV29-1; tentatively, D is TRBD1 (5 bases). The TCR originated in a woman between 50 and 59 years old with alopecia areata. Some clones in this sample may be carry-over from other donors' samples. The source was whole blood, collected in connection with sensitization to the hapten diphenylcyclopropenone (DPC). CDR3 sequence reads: CSVEVGGTEAFF. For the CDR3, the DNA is TGCAGCGTTGAAGTTGGGGGAACTGAAGCTTTCTTT.